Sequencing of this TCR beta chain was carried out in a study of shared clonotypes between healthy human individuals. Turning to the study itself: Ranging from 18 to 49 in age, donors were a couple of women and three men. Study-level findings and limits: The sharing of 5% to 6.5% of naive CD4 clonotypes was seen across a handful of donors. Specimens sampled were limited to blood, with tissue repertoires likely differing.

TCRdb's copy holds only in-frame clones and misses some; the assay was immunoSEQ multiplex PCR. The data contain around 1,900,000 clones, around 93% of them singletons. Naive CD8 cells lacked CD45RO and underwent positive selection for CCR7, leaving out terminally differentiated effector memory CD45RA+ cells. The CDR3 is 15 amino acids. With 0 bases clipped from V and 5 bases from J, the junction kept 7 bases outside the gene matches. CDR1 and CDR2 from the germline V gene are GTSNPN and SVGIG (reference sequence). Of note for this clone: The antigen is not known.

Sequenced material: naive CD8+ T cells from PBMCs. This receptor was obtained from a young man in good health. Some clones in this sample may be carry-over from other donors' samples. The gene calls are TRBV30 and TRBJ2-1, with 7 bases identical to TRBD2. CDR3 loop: CAWSVRAGVNNEQFF. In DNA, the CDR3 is TGTGCCTGGAGTGTACGCGCGGGAGTGAACAATGAGCAGTTCTTC.